What follows are 3 T cell receptor beta chains derived from one specimen sequenced in a study of T-cell memory formation after mild COVID-19. TCRdb used MiXCR to reprocess the 5' RACE reads, holding one entry per CDR3 protein. The sample holds around 500,000 distinct CDR3 sequences, approximately 18% seen once. Sample: PBMCs or a T cell subset sorted from them (not recorded which). The receptors were gathered from an adult woman who had mild COVID-19 (a few samples of this study predate the infection). Cell type and time point are not known.

The chain is built from TRBV6-6 and TRBJ2-2; TRBD1 might be the D (5 bases). The CDR3 is 15 residues long. V was clipped by 10 bases and J by 0 bases, with 15 bases between them. The germline V gene has CDR1 MNHNY and CDR2 SVGAGI (reference sequence). The CDR3 loop is CATRLGPTNTGELFF. In nucleotides, the CDR3 is TGTGCCACCCGCCTGGGGCCAACGAACACCGGGGAGCTGTTTTTT.

This clonotype has just a few counts. The chain has TRBV9 and TRBJ2-5; D not resolved. V was clipped by 2 bases and J by 2 bases, with 7 bases between them. CDR1 and CDR2 (germline): SGDLS, YYNGEE. The CDR3 length is 13 residues. CDR3 protein: CASSVGRQETQYF. As DNA, the CDR3 is TGTGCCAGCAGCGTGGGTAGACAAGAGACCCAGTACTTC. Together with reference TRBV9 and TRBJ2-5, the CDR3 gives the full variable domain: DSGVTQTPKHLITATGQRVTLRCSPRSGDLSVYWYQQSLDQGLQFLIQYYNGEERAKGNILERFSAQQFPDLHSELNLSSLELGDSALYFCASSVGRQETQYFGPGTRLLVL.

The chain uses TRBV25-1 and TRBJ1-6, with D hard to call. Germline V lookup: CDR1 MGHDK, CDR2 SYGVNS. The length of the CDR3 is 11 residues. The germline V and J ends were trimmed by 6 bases and 7 bases, with 4 bases remaining between them. CDR3 protein: CASSQNSPLHF. The CDR3 bases are TGTGCCAGCAGCCAAAATTCACCCCTCCACTTT.